This record covers a single T cell receptor beta chain. Its antigen is unidentified. TCRdb recomputed calls from the reads with MiXCR, one row per CDR3 protein. The table includes about 60,000 distinct CDR3 sequences, about 30% detected once. This CDR3 is 15 amino acids long. V gave up 4 bases and J gave up 0 bases; unmatched junction bases: 4. The entry originates in a study of T cell repertoires in cytomegalovirus infection. Whole-study context: CMV infection plus the matching HLA type was flagged by public TCR beta signatures. Study-level findings and limits: The cumulative frequency of public TCR beta families identified carriers of CMV plus the relevant HLA. Across the ex vivo response, the dominant clonotypes were HLA-C-restricted CMV-specific TCR beta clonotypes.

The clonotype originates from a human donor in good health (CMV status not recorded). Some clones in this sample may be carry-over from other donors' samples. The V call is TRBV12-3 or TRBV12-4, the J call TRBJ2-3, with 7 bases lining up with TRBD2. Material for sequencing was PBMCs, sequenced either directly or after in vitro stimulation (not recorded which). CDR3 loop: CASSWLAGSTDTQYF. The CDR3 bases are TGTGCCAGCAGTTGGTTAGCGGGCAGCACAGATACGCAGTATTTT.